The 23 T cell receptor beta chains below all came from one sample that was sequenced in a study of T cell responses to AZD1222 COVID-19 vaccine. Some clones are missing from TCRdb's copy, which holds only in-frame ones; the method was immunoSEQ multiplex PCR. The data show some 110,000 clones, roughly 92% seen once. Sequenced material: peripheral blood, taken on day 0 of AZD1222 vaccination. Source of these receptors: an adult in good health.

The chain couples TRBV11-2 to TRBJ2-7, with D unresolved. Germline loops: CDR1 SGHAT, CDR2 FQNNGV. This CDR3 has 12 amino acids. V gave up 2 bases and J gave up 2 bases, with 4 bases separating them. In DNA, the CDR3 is TGTGCCAGCAGCTTAACTCCCTACGAGCAGTACTTC. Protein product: CASSLTPYEQYF.

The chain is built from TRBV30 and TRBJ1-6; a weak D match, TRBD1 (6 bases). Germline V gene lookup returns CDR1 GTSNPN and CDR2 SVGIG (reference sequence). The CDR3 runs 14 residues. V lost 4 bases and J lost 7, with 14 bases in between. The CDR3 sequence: CAWNPTGTNSPLHF. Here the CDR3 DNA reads TGTGCCTGGAACCCCACAGGGACGAATTCACCCCTCCACTTT. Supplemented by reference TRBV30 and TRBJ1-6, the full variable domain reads SQTIHQWPATLVQPVGSPLSLECTVEGTSNPNLYWYRQAAGRGLQLLFYSVGIGQISSEVPQNLSASRPQDRQFILSSKKLLLSDSGFYLCAWNPTGTNSPLHFGNGTRLTVT.

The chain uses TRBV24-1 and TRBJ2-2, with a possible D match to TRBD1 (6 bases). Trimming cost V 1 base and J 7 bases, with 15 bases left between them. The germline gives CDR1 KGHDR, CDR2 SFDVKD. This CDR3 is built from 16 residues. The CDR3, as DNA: TGTGCCACCAGTGATTTCAACGCCAGGGGCTTCGGGGAGCTGTTTTTT. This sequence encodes CATSDFNARGFGELFF.

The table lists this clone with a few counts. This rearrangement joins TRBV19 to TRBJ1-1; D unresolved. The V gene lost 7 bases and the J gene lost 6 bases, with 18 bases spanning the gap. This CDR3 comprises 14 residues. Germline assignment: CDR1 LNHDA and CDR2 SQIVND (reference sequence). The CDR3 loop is CASIPSPSGSEAFF. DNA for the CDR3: TGTGCCAGTATCCCAAGTCCTAGCGGATCTGAAGCTTTCTTT.

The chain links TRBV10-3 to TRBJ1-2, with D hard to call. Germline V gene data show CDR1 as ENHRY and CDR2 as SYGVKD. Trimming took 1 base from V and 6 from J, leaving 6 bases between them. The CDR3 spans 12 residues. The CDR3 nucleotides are TGTGCCATCAGTGAGTACCAGGATGGCTACACCTTC. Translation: CAISEYQDGYTF.

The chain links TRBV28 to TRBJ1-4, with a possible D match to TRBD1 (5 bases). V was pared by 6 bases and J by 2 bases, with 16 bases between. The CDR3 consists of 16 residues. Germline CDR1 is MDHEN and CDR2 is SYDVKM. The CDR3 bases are TGTGCCAGCAGCACCGCCGGGGCTCTCACTAATGAAAAACTGTTTTTT. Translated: CASSTAGALTNEKLFF.

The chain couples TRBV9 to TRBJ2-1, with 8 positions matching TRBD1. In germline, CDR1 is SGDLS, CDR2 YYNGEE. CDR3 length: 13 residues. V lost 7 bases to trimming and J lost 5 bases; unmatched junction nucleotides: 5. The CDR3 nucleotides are TGTGCCAGCTCCCCGGACAGGGACAATGAGCAGTTCTTC. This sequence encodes CASSPDRDNEQFF.

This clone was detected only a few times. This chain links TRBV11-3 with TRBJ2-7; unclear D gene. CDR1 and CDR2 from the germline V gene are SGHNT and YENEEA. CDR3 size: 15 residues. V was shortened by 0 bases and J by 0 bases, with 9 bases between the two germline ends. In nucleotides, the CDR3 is TGTGCCAGCAGCTTAGATCTACATCTCTCCTACGAGCAGTACTTC. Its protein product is CASSLDLHLSYEQYF.

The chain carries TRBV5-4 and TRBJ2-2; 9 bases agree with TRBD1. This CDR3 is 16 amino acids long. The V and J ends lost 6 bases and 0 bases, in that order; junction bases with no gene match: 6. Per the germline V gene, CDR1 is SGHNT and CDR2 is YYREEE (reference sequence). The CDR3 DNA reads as TGTGCCAGCACGATGTGGACAGGGGCGAACACCGGGGAGCTGTTTTTT. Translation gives CASTMWTGANTGELFF. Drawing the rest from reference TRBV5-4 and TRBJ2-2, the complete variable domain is ETGVTQSPTHLIKTRGQQVTLRCSSQSGHNTVSWYQQALGQGPQFIFQYYREEENGRGNFPPRFSGLQFPNYSSELNVNALELDDSALYLCASTMWTGANTGELFFGEGSRLTVL.

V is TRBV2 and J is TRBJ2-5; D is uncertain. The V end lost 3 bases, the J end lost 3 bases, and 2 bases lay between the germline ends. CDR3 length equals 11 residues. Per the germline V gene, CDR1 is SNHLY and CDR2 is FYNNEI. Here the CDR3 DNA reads TGTGCCAGCAGTGATGAAGAGACCCAGTACTTC. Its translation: CASSDEETQYF.

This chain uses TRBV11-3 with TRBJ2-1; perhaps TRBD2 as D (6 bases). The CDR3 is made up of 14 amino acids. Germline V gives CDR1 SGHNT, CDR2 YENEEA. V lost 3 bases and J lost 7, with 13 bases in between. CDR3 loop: CASSLDAGRNEQFF. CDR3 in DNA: TGTGCCAGCAGCTTGGACGCGGGGCGGAATGAGCAGTTCTTC.

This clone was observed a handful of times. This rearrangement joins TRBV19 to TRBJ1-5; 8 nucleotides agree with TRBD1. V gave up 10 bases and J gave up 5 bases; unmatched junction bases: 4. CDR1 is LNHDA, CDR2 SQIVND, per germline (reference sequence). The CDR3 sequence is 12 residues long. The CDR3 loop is CATQTGDQPQHF. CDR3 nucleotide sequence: TGTGCCACCCAGACAGGGGATCAGCCCCAGCATTTT.

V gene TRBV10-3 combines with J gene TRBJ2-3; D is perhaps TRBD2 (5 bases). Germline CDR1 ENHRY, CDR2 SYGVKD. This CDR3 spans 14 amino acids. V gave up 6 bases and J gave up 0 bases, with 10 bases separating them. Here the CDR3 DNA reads TGTGCCATCAGCCCACGGACTAGCACAGATACGCAGTATTTT. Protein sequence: CAISPRTSTDTQYF.

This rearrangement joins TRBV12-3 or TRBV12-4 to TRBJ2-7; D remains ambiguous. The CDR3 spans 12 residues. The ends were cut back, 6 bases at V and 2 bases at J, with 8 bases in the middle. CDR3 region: CASSRVPYEQYF. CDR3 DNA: TGTGCCAGCAGCCGTGTGCCCTACGAGCAGTACTTC.

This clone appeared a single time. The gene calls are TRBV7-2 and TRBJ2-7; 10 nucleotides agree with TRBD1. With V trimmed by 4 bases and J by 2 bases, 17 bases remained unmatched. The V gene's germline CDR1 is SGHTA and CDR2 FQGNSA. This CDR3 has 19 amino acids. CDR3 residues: CASSSDRWSRDRGTYEQYF. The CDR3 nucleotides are TGTGCCAGCAGCTCAGATAGGTGGAGCCGGGACAGGGGCACCTACGAGCAGTACTTC.

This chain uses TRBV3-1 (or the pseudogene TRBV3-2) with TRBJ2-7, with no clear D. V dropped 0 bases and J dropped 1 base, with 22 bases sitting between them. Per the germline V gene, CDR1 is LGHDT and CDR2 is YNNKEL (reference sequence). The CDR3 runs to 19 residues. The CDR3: CASSQDRPRGVSPSYEQYF. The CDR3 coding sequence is TGTGCCAGCAGCCAAGATCGGCCGCGTGGGGTCTCCCCATCCTACGAGCAGTACTTC.

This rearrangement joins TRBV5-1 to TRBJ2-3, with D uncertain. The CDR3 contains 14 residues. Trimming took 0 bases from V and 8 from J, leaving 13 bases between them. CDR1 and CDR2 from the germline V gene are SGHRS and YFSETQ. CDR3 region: CASSLGAEGGTQYF. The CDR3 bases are TGCGCCAGCAGCTTGGGCGCCGAAGGCGGTACGCAGTATTTT.

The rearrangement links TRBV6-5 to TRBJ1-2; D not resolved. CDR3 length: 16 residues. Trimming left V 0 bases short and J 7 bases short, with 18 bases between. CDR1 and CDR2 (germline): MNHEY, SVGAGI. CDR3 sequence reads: CASSYSIGRKVFGYTF. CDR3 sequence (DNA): TGTGCCAGCAGTTACTCGATCGGGCGCAAGGTCTTTGGCTACACCTTC.

This CDR3 reads CASSLAAGADTQYF. CDR3 DNA sequence: TGTGCCAGCAGCTTAGCAGCGGGCGCAGATACGCAGTATTTT. The genes are TRBV11-2 and TRBJ2-3; tentative D call: TRBD2 (6 bases). Germline CDR1 is SGHAT and CDR2 is FQNNGV. CDR3 length equals 14 residues. Trimming pared 1 base from V and 4 bases from J, leaving 9 bases between.

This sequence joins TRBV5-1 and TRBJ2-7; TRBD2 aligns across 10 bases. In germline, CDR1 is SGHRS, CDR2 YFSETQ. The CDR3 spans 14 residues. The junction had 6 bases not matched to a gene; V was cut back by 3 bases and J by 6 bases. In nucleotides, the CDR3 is TGCGCCAGCAGCTCGTCTAGCGGGAGTTCCGAGCAGTACTTC. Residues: CASSSSSGSSEQYF.

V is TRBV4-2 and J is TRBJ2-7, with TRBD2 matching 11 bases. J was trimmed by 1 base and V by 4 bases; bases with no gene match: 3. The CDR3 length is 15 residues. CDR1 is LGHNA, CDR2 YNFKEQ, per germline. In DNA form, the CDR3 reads TGTGCCAGCAGCCTACTAGCGGGAGAGTCCTACGAGCAGTACTTC. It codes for CASSLLAGESYEQYF.

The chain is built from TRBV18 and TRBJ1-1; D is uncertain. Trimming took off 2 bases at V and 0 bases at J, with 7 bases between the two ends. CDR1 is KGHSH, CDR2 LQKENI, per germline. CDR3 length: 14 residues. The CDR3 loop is CASSPMEMNTEAFF. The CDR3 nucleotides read TGTGCCAGCTCACCAATGGAGATGAACACTGAAGCTTTCTTT.

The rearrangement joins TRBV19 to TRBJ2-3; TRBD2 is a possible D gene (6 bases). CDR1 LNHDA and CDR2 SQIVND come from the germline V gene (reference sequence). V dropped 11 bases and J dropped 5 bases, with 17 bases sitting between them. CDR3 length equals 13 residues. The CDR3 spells CASSTVGGDTQYF. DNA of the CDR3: TGTGCCTCTTCGACGGTGGGGGGAGATACGCAGTATTTT.